The rows below give T cell receptor beta chains drawn from one sample of a study of cytomegalovirus exposure and HLA in healthy donors. The data were produced by immunoSEQ multiplex PCR, yet TCRdb's version contains in-frame clones alone and is incomplete. The sample includes about 87,000 clones, about 68% of them seen just once. The specimen sequenced was PBMCs. The receptor source for this set is a young man in good health and CMV-seropositive. Both conserved end residues are part of each CDR3. D genes are given only for firm matches. Rows give clone size only sometimes, using once, few, many, or a class for an expanded clone.

length: 13
D: NA
size: NA
V: TRBV14
J: TRBJ1-3
CDR3: CASNLGQGNTIYF
DNA: TGTGCCAGCAACCTGGGGCAAGGAAACACCATATATTTT

length: 15
D: TRBD1
size: NA
V: TRBV2
J: TRBJ1-6
CDR3: CASSARDRGVSPLHF
DNA: TGTGCCAGCAGTGCCCGGGACAGGGGGGTATCACCCCTCCACTTT

length: 15
D: NA
size: NA
V: TRBV7-3
J: TRBJ2-3
CDR3: CASSSSRGPTDTQYF
DNA: TGTGCCAGCAGCTCCTCCAGGGGTCCCACAGATACGCAGTATTTT

length: 17
D: NA
size: NA
V: TRBV4-1
J: TRBJ2-5
CDR3: CASSHPEGWNLGETQYF
DNA: TGCGCCAGCAGCCATCCAGAGGGCTGGAATCTTGGAGAGACCCAGTACTTC

length: 17
D: NA
size: NA
V: TRBV9
J: TRBJ1-1
CDR3: CASSVVGGGDMNTEAFF
DNA: TGTGCCAGCAGCGTAGTAGGAGGGGGGGACATGAACACTGAAGCTTTCTTT

length: 15
D: TRBD2
size: few
V: TRBV6-6
J: TRBJ2-3
CDR3: CASRVERENADTQYF
DNA: TGTGCCAGCAGGGTAGAGCGGGAGAACGCAGATACGCAGTATTTT

length: 14
D: TRBD1
size: NA
V: TRBV7-9
J: TRBJ2-5
CDR3: CASSPDRGQETQYF
DNA: TGTGCCAGCAGCCCTGACAGGGGGCAAGAGACCCAGTACTTC

length: 14
D: NA
size: NA
V: TRBV6-5
J: TRBJ1-6
CDR3: CASSFTELDSPLHF
DNA: TGTGCCAGCAGTTTCACCGAACTGGATTCACCCCTCCACTTT

length: 17
D: TRBD1
size: NA
V: TRBV5-1
J: TRBJ1-1
CDR3: CASSPSPTGTGTSEAFF
DNA: TGCGCCAGCAGCCCCAGCCCTACCGGGACAGGGACCTCTGAAGCTTTCTTT

length: 12
D: NA
size: NA
V: TRBV7-2
J: TRBJ1-2
CDR3: CASTQDWGGYTF
DNA: TGTGCCAGCACCCAAGATTGGGGCGGCTACACCTTC

length: 14
D: NA
size: few
V: TRBV5-6
J: TRBJ1-1
CDR3: CASSLLGEDTEAFF
DNA: TGTGCCAGCAGCTTGCTAGGGGAGGACACTGAAGCTTTCTTT

length: 15
D: TRBD1
size: once
V: TRBV5-1
J: TRBJ1-5
CDR3: CASSLGDRSNQPQHF
DNA: TGCGCCAGCAGCTTGGGGGACAGAAGCAATCAGCCCCAGCATTTT

length: 16
D: NA
size: NA
V: TRBV6-5
J: TRBJ1-3
CDR3: CASSYGGLSSGNTIYF
DNA: TGTGCCAGCAGTTACGGAGGACTTAGCTCTGGAAACACCATATATTTT

length: 16
D: TRBD2
size: NA
V: TRBV7-3
J: TRBJ2-1
CDR3: CASSLDAGGIYNEQFF
DNA: TGTGCCAGCAGCTTAGACGCGGGGGGAATTTACAATGAGCAGTTCTTC

length: 16
D: TRBD1
size: NA
V: TRBV6-6
J: TRBJ1-3
CDR3: CASTRDRGISGNTIYF
DNA: TGTGCCAGCACCAGGGACAGAGGAATCTCTGGAAACACCATATATTTT

length: 13
D: TRBD1
size: NA
V: TRBV15
J: TRBJ2-7
CDR3: CATSRDRPDRQHF
DNA: TGTGCCACCAGCAGAGATCGGCCGGACAGGCAACACTTC

length: 14
D: TRBD1
size: NA
V: TRBV27
J: TRBJ2-7
CDR3: CASSFSTGNYEQYF
DNA: TGTGCCAGCAGTTTTTCGACAGGGAACTACGAGCAGTACTTC

length: 14
D: NA
size: once
V: TRBV7-9
J: TRBJ2-5
CDR3: CASRRQGQQETQYF
DNA: TGTGCCAGCAGAAGGCAGGGTCAACAAGAGACCCAGTACTTC

length: 14
D: TRBD1
size: NA
V: TRBV28
J: TRBJ1-1
CDR3: CASSRGQGRTEAFF
DNA: TGTGCCAGCAGTAGGGGACAGGGGAGAACTGAAGCTTTCTTT

length: 17
D: NA
size: NA
V: TRBV5-1
J: TRBJ1-6
CDR3: CASSPTPGSSYNSPLHF
DNA: TGCGCCAGCAGCCCTACCCCGGGAAGCTCCTATAATTCACCCCTCCACTTT

length: 15
D: TRBD1
size: few
V: TRBV5-6
J: TRBJ2-1
CDR3: CASRPGTDFYNEQFF
DNA: TGTGCCAGCAGACCGGGGACAGATTTTTACAATGAGCAGTTCTTC

length: 14
D: NA
size: few
V: TRBV5-1
J: TRBJ1-1
CDR3: CASSLHGGRTEAFF
DNA: TGCGCCAGCAGCTTGCACGGGGGGCGGACTGAAGCTTTCTTT

length: 15
D: NA
size: few
V: TRBV13
J: TRBJ1-1
CDR3: CASSLGQGMVTEAFF
DNA: TGTGCCAGCAGCTTAGGTCAGGGGATGGTAACTGAAGCTTTCTTT

length: 13
D: TRBD1
size: few
V: TRBV29-1
J: TRBJ1-1
CDR3: CSARTGGNTEAFF
DNA: TGCAGCGCCAGGACAGGAGGGAACACTGAAGCTTTCTTT

length: 14
D: NA
size: NA
V: TRBV27
J: TRBJ2-7
CDR3: CASTPNQGSYEQYF
DNA: TGTGCCAGCACCCCTAACCAGGGATCCTACGAGCAGTACTTC

length: 16
D: TRBD2
size: NA
V: TRBV5-1
J: TRBJ2-5
CDR3: CASSGEPTSGGETQYF
DNA: TGCGCCAGCAGCGGAGAGCCGACTAGCGGGGGGGAGACCCAGTACTTC

length: 13
D: TRBD1
size: NA
V: TRBV6-4
J: TRBJ1-1
CDR3: CASSTGASTEAFF
DNA: TGTGCCAGTTCTACAGGGGCGAGTACTGAAGCTTTCTTT

length: 14
D: TRBD1
size: NA
V: TRBV6-5
J: TRBJ2-7
CDR3: CATGPGTGAYEQYF
DNA: TGTGCCACCGGCCCCGGGACAGGCGCATACGAGCAGTACTTC

length: 13
D: NA
size: few
V: TRBV29-1
J: TRBJ1-1
CDR3: CSVAGSMNTEAFF
DNA: TGCAGCGTTGCAGGGTCCATGAACACTGAAGCTTTCTTT

length: 13
D: TRBD2
size: NA
V: TRBV30
J: TRBJ2-3
CDR3: CAWSGGSGGTQYF
DNA: TGTGCCTGGAGTGGCGGGAGCGGAGGGACGCAGTATTTT

length: 14
D: NA
size: NA
V: TRBV4-3
J: TRBJ1-2
CDR3: CASSQDWGLYGYTF
DNA: TGCGCCAGCAGCCAAGACTGGGGACTCTATGGCTACACCTTC

length: 12
D: NA
size: NA
V: TRBV30
J: TRBJ2-7
CDR3: CAWSVSSYEQYF
DNA: TGTGCCTGGAGTGTTTCTTCCTACGAGCAGTACTTC

length: 11
D: NA
size: NA
V: TRBV30
J: TRBJ1-1
CDR3: CAWSVGAEAFF
DNA: TGTGCCTGGAGTGTGGGAGCTGAAGCTTTCTTT

length: 13
D: NA
size: few
V: TRBV10-2
J: TRBJ1-5
CDR3: CASRGGANQPQHF
DNA: TGCGCCAGCAGGGGGGGGGCCAATCAGCCCCAGCATTTT

length: 14
D: NA
size: once
V: TRBV28
J: TRBJ2-3
CDR3: CASSLLRRGDTQYF
DNA: TGTGCCAGCAGCCTCCTCCGGAGGGGAGATACGCAGTATTTT

length: 15
D: NA
size: few
V: TRBV5-1
J: TRBJ2-3
CDR3: CASRWGDRSTDTQYF
DNA: TGCGCCAGCCGATGGGGGGACAGAAGCACAGATACGCAGTATTTT

length: 14
D: NA
size: NA
V: TRBV6-5
J: TRBJ2-2
CDR3: CASKNREGTGELFF
DNA: TGTGCCAGCAAGAACAGGGAGGGCACCGGGGAGCTGTTTTTT

length: 14
D: TRBD1
size: NA
V: TRBV29-1
J: TRBJ1-1
CDR3: CSVGRQGSGTEAFF
DNA: TGCAGCGTTGGCCGACAGGGGAGCGGCACTGAAGCTTTCTTT

length: 16
D: TRBD2
size: few
V: TRBV7-9
J: TRBJ2-1
CDR3: CASSLAMRGGLNEQFF
DNA: TGTGCCAGCAGCTTAGCGATGCGGGGGGGTCTCAATGAGCAGTTCTTC

length: 13
D: TRBD2
size: NA
V: TRBV30
J: TRBJ2-3
CDR3: CAWGLARTDTQYF
DNA: TGTGCCTGGGGACTAGCGAGAACAGATACGCAGTATTTT

length: 14
D: TRBD1
size: once
V: TRBV5-6
J: TRBJ2-5
CDR3: CASSFRTGKETQYF
DNA: TGTGCCAGCAGCTTTAGGACAGGAAAAGAGACCCAGTACTTC

length: 14
D: TRBD1
size: NA
V: TRBV5-4
J: TRBJ2-7
CDR3: CASSLDGTVYEQYF
DNA: TGTGCCAGCAGCTTGGACGGGACAGTTTACGAGCAGTACTTC

length: 16
D: NA
size: NA
V: TRBV15
J: TRBJ2-1
CDR3: CATSRDGGSWRNEQFF
DNA: TGTGCCACCAGCAGAGATGGAGGATCCTGGAGGAATGAGCAGTTCTTC

length: 14
D: NA
size: NA
V: TRBV19
J: TRBJ1-1
CDR3: CASSTVDMNTEAFF
DNA: TGTGCCAGTAGTACGGTGGACATGAACACTGAAGCTTTCTTT

length: 14
D: NA
size: NA
V: TRBV28
J: TRBJ1-5
CDR3: CASRGPGESQPQHF
DNA: TGTGCCAGCAGGGGTCCAGGGGAAAGTCAGCCCCAGCATTTT

length: 12
D: TRBD2
size: NA
V: TRBV7-6
J: TRBJ2-1
CDR3: CASSRGGDEQFF
DNA: TGTGCCAGCAGCCGGGGGGGCGATGAGCAGTTCTTC

length: 16
D: NA
size: NA
V: TRBV6-6
J: TRBJ2-1
CDR3: CASRPEQGRRYNEQFF
DNA: TGTGCCAGCAGGCCTGAGCAGGGCCGCCGATACAATGAGCAGTTCTTC

length: 14
D: TRBD1
size: NA
V: TRBV4-1
J: TRBJ1-5
CDR3: CASQRTGGNQPQHF
DNA: TGCGCCAGCCAGAGGACAGGGGGCAATCAGCCCCAGCATTTT

length: 12
D: TRBD1
size: NA
V: TRBV30
J: TRBJ1-6
CDR3: CAYRQGYSPLHF
DNA: TGTGCCTATCGACAGGGGTATTCACCCCTCCACTTT

length: 16
D: TRBD1
size: NA
V: TRBV7-9
J: TRBJ1-1
CDR3: CASTKTGRGQVTEAFF
DNA: TGTGCCAGCACCAAAACAGGAAGGGGACAGGTCACTGAAGCTTTCTTT

length: 12
D: NA
size: NA
V: TRBV6-5
J: TRBJ2-5
CDR3: CASSSQGKTQYF
DNA: TGTGCCAGCAGTTCACAGGGAAAGACCCAGTACTTC

length: 14
D: NA
size: NA
V: TRBV2
J: TRBJ1-5
CDR3: CASSEDRGNQPQHF
DNA: TGTGCCAGCAGTGAAGACAGGGGCAATCAGCCCCAGCATTTT

length: 17
D: TRBD1
size: once
V: TRBV5-6
J: TRBJ1-5
CDR3: CASSATGTAYSNQPQNF
DNA: TGTGCCAGCAGCGCAACCGGGACAGCTTATAGCAATCAGCCCCAGAATTTT